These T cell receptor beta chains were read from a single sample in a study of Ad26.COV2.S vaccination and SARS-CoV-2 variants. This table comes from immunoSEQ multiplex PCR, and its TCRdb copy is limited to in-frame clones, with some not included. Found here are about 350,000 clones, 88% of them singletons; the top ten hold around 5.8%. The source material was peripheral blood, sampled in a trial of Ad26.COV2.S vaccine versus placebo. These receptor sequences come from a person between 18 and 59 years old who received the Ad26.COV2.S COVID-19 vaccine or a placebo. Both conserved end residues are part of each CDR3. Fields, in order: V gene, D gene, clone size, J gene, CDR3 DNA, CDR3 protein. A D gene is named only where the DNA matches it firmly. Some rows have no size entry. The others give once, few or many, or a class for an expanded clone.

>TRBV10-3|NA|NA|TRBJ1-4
TGTGCCATCAGTGAGCTGAAGGTTGAAAAACTGTTTTTT
CAISELKVEKLFF
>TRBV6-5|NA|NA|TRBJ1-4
TGTGCCAGCAGTTACGGGGGGAGGTCCGAAAAACTGTTTTTT
CASSYGGRSEKLFF
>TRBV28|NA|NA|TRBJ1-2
TGTGCCAGCAGCACAGGGAGTGGTGGAGGCTACACCTTC
CASSTGSGGGYTF
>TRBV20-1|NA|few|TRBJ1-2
TGCAGTGCCTATCGGACAGAGGTGCACACCTTC
CSAYRTEVHTF
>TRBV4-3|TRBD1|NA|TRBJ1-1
TGCGCCAGCAGCCAAGGGTCGACAGGGATAACTGAAGCTTTCTTT
CASSQGSTGITEAFF
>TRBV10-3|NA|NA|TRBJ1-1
TGTGCCATCACTAGAGACAGCCTGAACACTGAAGCTTTCTTT
CAITRDSLNTEAFF
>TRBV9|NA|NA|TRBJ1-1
TGTGCCAGCAGTTTGGGGGACACTGAAGCTTTCTTT
CASSLGDTEAFF
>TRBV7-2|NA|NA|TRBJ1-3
TGTGCCAGCACCAAAAGGACCCTCCGGCACACCATATATTTT
CASTKRTLRHTIYF
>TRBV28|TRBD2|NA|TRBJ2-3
TGTGCCAGCAGTCCCTACCCCGGGACTAGCGGGAGTGTGGGGGATACGCAGTATTTT
CASSPYPGTSGSVGDTQYF
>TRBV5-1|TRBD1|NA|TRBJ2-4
TGCGCCAGCAGCCCCTCCCGGACAGGGGACGGGGTCAAAAACATTCAGTACTTC
CASSPSRTGDGVKNIQYF
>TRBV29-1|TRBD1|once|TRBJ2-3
TGCAGCGTCCGGGGACAGACTAGCACAGATACGCAGTATTTT
CSVRGQTSTDTQYF
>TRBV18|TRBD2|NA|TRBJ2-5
TGTGCCAGCTCACCACCTTTAGGTGGGCTAGCGGGAGCCATCCAAGAGACCCAGTACTTC
CASSPPLGGLAGAIQETQYF
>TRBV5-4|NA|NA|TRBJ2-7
TGTGCCAGCAGCTTGGCCAGGGCCTACGAGCAGTACTTC
CASSLARAYEQYF
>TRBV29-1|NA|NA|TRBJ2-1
TGCAGCGTCAAGGTCGGGGGATCCTACAATGAGCAGTTCTTC
CSVKVGGSYNEQFF
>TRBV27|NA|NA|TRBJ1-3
TGTGCCAGCAGGTCCCACGACGGCGTCTCTGGAAACACCATATATTTT
CASRSHDGVSGNTIYF
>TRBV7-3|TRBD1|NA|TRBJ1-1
TGTGCCAGCAGCAGGGACAGGCCCGAGGCGGACACTGAAGCTTTCTTT
CASSRDRPEADTEAFF
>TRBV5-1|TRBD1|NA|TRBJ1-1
TGCGCCAGCAGCGTACAGGGGGGAGTGAATACTGAAGCTTTCTTT
CASSVQGGVNTEAFF
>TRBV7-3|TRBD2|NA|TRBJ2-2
TGTGCCAGCAGTCGGGTAGCGGGACCGAACACCGGGGAGCTGTTTTTT
CASSRVAGPNTGELFF
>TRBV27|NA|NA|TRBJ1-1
TGTGCCAGCAGTTTACTGGCAGGGATCCACACTGAAGCTTTCTTT
CASSLLAGIHTEAFF
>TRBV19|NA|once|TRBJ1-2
TGTGCCAGTACCTCTGAGAACTATGGCTACACCTTC
CASTSENYGYTF
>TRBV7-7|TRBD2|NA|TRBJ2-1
TGTGCTAGCAGCTTATCACTAGCGGGGGCCAGAGGGGATGAGCAGTTCTTC
CASSLSLAGARGDEQFF
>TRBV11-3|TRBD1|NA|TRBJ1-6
TGTGCCAGCAGCCTCGGGACAGGGCCATCACCCCTCCACTTT
CASSLGTGPSPLHF
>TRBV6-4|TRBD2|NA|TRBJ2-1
TGTGCCAGTGGTGGACTAGCGGGAGCGAGGAATGAGCAGTTCTTC
CASGGLAGARNEQFF
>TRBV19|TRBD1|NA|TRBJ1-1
TGTGCCAGTCGGTTACAGGGGGCCCCGGGTACTGAAGCTTTCTTT
CASRLQGAPGTEAFF
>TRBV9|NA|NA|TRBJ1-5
TGTGCCAGCAGTGGTGGAGGGGCCAGCAATCAGCCCCAGCATTTT
CASSGGGASNQPQHF
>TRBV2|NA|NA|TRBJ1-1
TGTGCCAGTCCCAGGGACACTGAAGCTTTCTTT
CASPRDTEAFF
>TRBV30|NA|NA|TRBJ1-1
TGTGCCTGGGGGAGTATTTCTGAAGCTTTCTTT
CAWGSISEAFF
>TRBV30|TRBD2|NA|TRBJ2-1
TGTGCCTGGAGTTTGCCAAATAGCGGGGGGAGGATTGAGCAGTTCTTC
CAWSLPNSGGRIEQFF
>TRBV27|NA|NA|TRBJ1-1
TGTGCCAGCAGTTCCTCCCAGGGTCGGGCTTTCTTT
CASSSSQGRAFF
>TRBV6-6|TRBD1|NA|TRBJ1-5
TGTGCCAGCAGTTCTCCGGGACAGGGTTGGAAGCCCCAGCATTTT
CASSSPGQGWKPQHF
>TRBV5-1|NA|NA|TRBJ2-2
TGCGCCAGCAGCTCCGACCCAGCGAACACCGGGGAGCTGTTTTTT
CASSSDPANTGELFF
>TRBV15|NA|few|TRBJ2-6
TGTGCCACCTCCCAGGGAGGTGGTTCTGGGGCCAACGTCCTGACTTTC
CATSQGGGSGANVLTF
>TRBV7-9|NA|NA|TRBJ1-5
TGTGCCAGCAGCTTATCGGGGCAGCCTACCAATCAGCCCCAGCATTTT
CASSLSGQPTNQPQHF
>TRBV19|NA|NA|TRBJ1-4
TGTGCCAGTAATAACTTCTACGGTGGGGAGATGAGAGAAAAACTGTTTTTT
CASNNFYGGEMREKLFF
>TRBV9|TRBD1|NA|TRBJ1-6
TGTGCCAGCAGCGTCGCTGTTGGGACAGGGCTCAATTCACCCCTCCACTTT
CASSVAVGTGLNSPLHF
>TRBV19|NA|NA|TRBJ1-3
TGTGCCAGTAGTCCTTTTCGGGGCTATGCTGGAAACACCATATATTTT
CASSPFRGYAGNTIYF
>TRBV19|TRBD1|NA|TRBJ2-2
TGTGCCAGTAGTATAGAGCAGCACGGGACAGGGGTTAAACCCGGGGAGCTGTTTTTT
CASSIEQHGTGVKPGELFF